This entry lists 17 T cell receptor beta chains sequenced from one sample in a study of cytomegalovirus exposure and HLA in healthy donors. Researchers ran the PCR with 60 Vbeta and 13 Jbeta primers. Profiling relied on immunoSEQ multiplex PCR, and the TCRdb table lists in-frame clones only, not all of them. The sample yields about 160,000 clones, around 85% seen once. Sequencing was done on a sample of PBMCs. These receptors all stem from a human donor in good health.

V gene TRBV27 combines with J gene TRBJ2-7; TRBD1 is a possible D gene (6 bases). V lost 4 bases, J lost 3 bases, and 13 bases lay in between. CDR1 and CDR2 (germline): MNHEY, SMNVEV (reference sequence). The length of the CDR3 is 14 residues. The CDR3 coding sequence is TGTGCCAGCAGTTGGGAACAGGGTTACTACGAGCAGTACTTC. Translated: CASSWEQGYYEQYF.

The V gene is TRBV6-1, the J gene TRBJ1-2, with D possibly TRBD1 on 6 matching bases. Trimming removed 0 bases from V and 7 bases from J, with 18 bases in between. Germline loops: CDR1 MNHNS, CDR2 SASEGT. This CDR3 is 16 amino acids long. The chain's CDR3 is CASSEARVRGFGGYTF. For the CDR3, the DNA is TGTGCCAGCAGTGAAGCTAGGGTCAGGGGATTTGGTGGCTACACCTTC.

The rearrangement joins TRBV13 to TRBJ2-5; 7 bases agree with TRBD1. Matching the DNA end better, TRBJ2-7 makes the J call doubtful. CDR1 and CDR2 from the germline V gene are PRHDT and FYEKMQ (reference sequence). The CDR3 spans 15 residues. As DNA, the CDR3 is TGTGCCAGCAGCTACTTAACCGGACAGGCCTACGAGCAGTACTTC. This encodes CASSYLTGQAYEQYF.

The chain has TRBV9 and TRBJ2-3, with 12 bases lining up with TRBD2. CDR1 SGDLS and CDR2 YYNGEE come from the germline V gene. This CDR3 is 16 amino acids long. With 4 bases clipped from V and 2 bases from J, the junction kept 5 bases outside the gene matches. The chain's CDR3 is CASSPRTSGATDTQYF. In DNA form, the CDR3 reads TGTGCCAGCAGCCCTCGGACTAGCGGGGCCACAGATACGCAGTATTTT.

In its sample, this clone was seen once. The V call is TRBV28, the J call TRBJ1-2, with 9 nucleotides matching TRBD1. The CDR3 spans 16 residues. The junction had 11 bases not matched to a gene; V was cut back by 5 bases and J by 4 bases. The germline V gene has CDR1 MDHEN and CDR2 SYDVKM. The CDR3 bases are TGTGCCAGCAGTCAGTACCGGGACAGGGCCATCTATGGCTACACCTTC. Translating gives CASSQYRDRAIYGYTF.

This clone has more than one count but fewer than ten. The V gene is TRBV6-1, the J gene TRBJ2-7; TRBD1 matches 8 bases. The CDR3 contains 14 residues. Trimming took 8 bases from V and 7 from J; bases not matched to a gene: 13. CDR1 is MNHNS and CDR2 is SASEGT in the germline V gene. The CDR3 protein is CASQPGQGANEQYF. Written as DNA, the CDR3 is TGTGCCAGCCAACCCGGGCAGGGGGCGAATGAGCAGTACTTC.

The chain recombines TRBV2 with TRBJ1-1; a weak D match, TRBD1 (6 bases). The V and J ends lost 8 bases and 4 bases respectively, with 14 bases between them. The CDR3 is 13 residues long. From germline, CDR1 is SNHLY and CDR2 FYNNEI. CDR3 DNA: TGTGCCAGCCCACTCAACAGGGCCACTGAAGCTTTCTTT. This encodes CASPLNRATEAFF.

The chain joins TRBV7-8 to TRBJ2-6, with 9 positions matching TRBD1. The V gene end was trimmed by 1 base and the J gene end by 0 bases; junction bases not matched to a gene: 4. CDR1 SGHVS and CDR2 FQNEAQ come from the germline V gene. The CDR3 spans 18 residues. As DNA, the CDR3 is TGTGCCAGCAGCTTAGGTGGGACAGGGTACTCTGGGGCCAACGTCCTGACTTTC. Amino acid sequence: CASSLGGTGYSGANVLTF. The complete variable domain, with remaining parts taken from reference TRBV7-8 and TRBJ2-6, reads GAGVSQSPRYKVAKRGQDVALRCDPISGHVSLFWYQQALGQGPEFLTYFQNEAQLDKSGLPSDRFFAERPEGSVSTLKIQRTQQEDSAVYLCASSLGGTGYSGANVLTFGAGSRLTVL.

This chain joins TRBV19 and TRBJ2-7; a possible D gene is TRBD1 (5 bases). CDR3 length: 15 amino acids. The germline V gene encodes CDR1 LNHDA and CDR2 SQIVND (reference sequence). The V end was cut by 4 bases, the J end by 0 bases, with 13 bases between. The CDR3 spells CASSTWTPSSYEQYF. The CDR3 DNA is TGTGCCAGTAGTACCTGGACACCTAGCTCCTACGAGCAGTACTTC.

This sequence joins TRBV6-5 and TRBJ1-5, with a weak D call TRBD1 (6 bases). Germline V gene lookup returns CDR1 MNHEY and CDR2 SVGAGI. This CDR3 has 14 amino acids. Trimming removed 6 bases at V and 7 bases at J, with 16 bases between. The CDR3 DNA reads TGTGCCAGCAGCAACGGGGGGCTGTGGCAGCCCCAGCATTTT. Protein product: CASSNGGLWQPQHF.

This clone has more than one count but fewer than ten. This chain links TRBV5-1 with TRBJ1-3, with 9 bases that match TRBD1. V lost 4 bases to trimming and J lost 1 base; unmatched junction nucleotides: 6. CDR3 size: 16 residues. Per germline, CDR1 SGHRS and CDR2 YFSETQ. In DNA form, the CDR3 reads TGCGCCAGCAGCACTATGACAGGGGGATCTGGAAACACCATATATTTT. As protein: CASSTMTGGSGNTIYF.

J is TRBJ1-1 and V is TRBV6-6; 7 nucleotides agree with TRBD1. CDR1 and CDR2 (germline): MNHNY, SVGAGI (reference sequence). This CDR3 region has 14 residues. Trimming removed 6 bases from V and 1 base from J; junction bases left unmatched: 5. The CDR3 DNA reads TGTGCCAGCAGCCCCGACAGGGCGAACACTGAAGCTTTCTTT. Its protein is CASSPDRANTEAFF.

The chain links TRBV29-1 to TRBJ2-2; TRBD1 matches 10 bases. Per the germline V gene, CDR1 is SQVTM and CDR2 is ANQGSEA. This CDR3 is built from 14 residues. V lost 5 bases to trimming and J lost 5 bases; unmatched junction nucleotides: 5. The CDR3 loop is CSVRTGGRTGELFF. The CDR3 region has the DNA TGCAGCGTTCGGACAGGGGGAAGGACCGGGGAGCTGTTTTTT.

This clone was found a few times. The CDR3 sequence: CASSVTENNEQFF. In nucleotides, the CDR3 is TGTGCCAGCAGTGTTACAGAAAACAATGAGCAGTTCTTC. V usage is TRBV6-5 and J usage is TRBJ2-1; D gene uncertain. The CDR3 is 13 residues long. V lost 5 bases and J lost 5, with 10 bases in between. CDR1 is MNHEY and CDR2 is SVGAGI in the germline V gene.

This chain connects TRBV6-1 to TRBJ2-7, with 7 bases that match TRBD2. Trimming at V came to 2 bases and at J to 2 bases, leaving 9 bases not matched to a gene. The CDR3 is made up of 16 amino acids. Germline assignment: CDR1 MNHNS and CDR2 SASEGT. The CDR3 DNA is TGTGCCAGCAGTGAATGGGGGGGGTCCTTTACCTACGAGCAGTACTTC. Amino acid sequence: CASSEWGGSFTYEQYF.

The V and J genes are TRBV5-1 and TRBJ2-5, with 8 positions matching TRBD1. After removal of 3 bases from V and 5 bases from J, the junction contained 6 bases not matched to a gene. This CDR3 has 14 residues. Germline lookup yields CDR1 SGHRS and CDR2 YFSETQ. The CDR3 reads CASSSWTGSETQYF. For the CDR3, the DNA is TGCGCCAGCAGCTCTTGGACAGGGTCGGAGACCCAGTACTTC.

CDR3: CATDRGFGANVLTF. In DNA form, the CDR3 reads TGTGCCACGGACAGGGGTTTCGGGGCCAACGTCCTGACTTTC. This chain uses TRBV7-2 with TRBJ2-6, with 9 positions matching TRBD1. The germline V gene encodes CDR1 SGHTA and CDR2 FQGNSA. Losses at the gene ends were 10 bases for V and 4 bases for J; bases not matched to a gene: 5. CDR3 size: 14 residues.